This T cell receptor beta chain was identified during a study of CD8+CD57+ T cells in acquired aplastic anemia. The sample holds many counts of this clonotype. Genomic DNA templated the TCR beta VDJ and CDR3 profiling. MiXCR, applied by TCRdb to the reads, yields one record per CDR3 protein. There are roughly 180,000 distinct CDR3 sequences in the sample; over 60% occur only once, and roughly 50% lies in the top ten. The specimen was sorted CD4+, CD8+, or CD8+CD57+ T cells (not recorded which) from PBMCs. This sequence was found in a human donor with severe aplastic anemia or a healthy control (not recorded which).

CDR3 sequence reads: CASSTRDLTGYEQYF. Here the CDR3 DNA reads TGTGCCAGCAGCACCCGGGATCTGACCGGCTACGAGCAGTACTTC. This sequence joins TRBV13 and TRBJ2-7, with a possible D match to TRBD2 (5 bases). CDR1 and CDR2 from the germline V gene are PRHDT and FYEKMQ (reference sequence). V was shortened by 5 bases and J by 3 bases, with 17 bases between the two germline ends. This CDR3 is 15 amino acids long.